This T cell receptor (beta chain) is drawn from a study of cytomegalovirus exposure and HLA in healthy donors. A note on this clone: Its antigen is unidentified.

Whole-study results and caveats: In vitro experiments confirmed that a few CMV-associated chains were specific for CMV antigens. Using a false discovery rate of 0.05, a later analysis showed that around 16,000 TCR beta sequences were associated with HLA alleles. Whilst most TCR sequences proved rare, a subset of public TCRs occurred across many donors.

With 60 Vbeta and 13 Jbeta primers, the PCR was carried out. The protocol was immunoSEQ multiplex PCR, while the TCRdb copy is restricted to in-frame clones and leaves out a portion. The sample has hundreds of thousands of clones, 85% to 90% seen once. Germline CDR1 and CDR2: LNHDA and SQIVND (reference sequence). The V and J ends lost 4 bases and 8 bases, in that order; junction bases with no gene match: 8. This CDR3 has 14 amino acids. This clonotype was obtained from a woman between 18 and 30 years old in good health and CMV-seronegative. The chain has TRBV19 and TRBJ1-1, with 9 nucleotides matching TRBD1. The sequenced sample consisted of PBMCs. CDR3 residues: CASSTSGTGKEAFF. Here the CDR3 DNA reads TGTGCCAGTAGTACCTCCGGGACAGGGAAAGAAGCTTTCTTT.